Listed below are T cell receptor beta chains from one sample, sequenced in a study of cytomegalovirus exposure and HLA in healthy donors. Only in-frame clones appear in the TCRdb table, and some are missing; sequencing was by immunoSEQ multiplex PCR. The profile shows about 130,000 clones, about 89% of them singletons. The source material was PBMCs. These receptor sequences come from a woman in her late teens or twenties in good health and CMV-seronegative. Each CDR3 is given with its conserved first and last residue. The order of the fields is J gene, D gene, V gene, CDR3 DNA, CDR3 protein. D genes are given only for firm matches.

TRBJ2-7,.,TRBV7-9,TGTGCCAGCAGCCAGACAGATTCCGAGCAGTACTTC,CASSQTDSEQYF
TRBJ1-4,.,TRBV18,TGTGCCAGCCGAGGCGGCCTTAATGAAAAACTGTTTTTT,CASRGGLNEKLFF
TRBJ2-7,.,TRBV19,TGTGCCAGTGGTTCGGGGAGCGAGCAGTACTTC,CASGSGSEQYF
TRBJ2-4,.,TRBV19,TGTGCTACCGAGGGGGATGGACAGACACTAGCCAAAAACATTCAGTACTTC,CATEGDGQTLAKNIQYF
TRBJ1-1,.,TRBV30,TGTGCCTGGTCCCGGGACTTCGACACTGAAGCTTTCTTT,CAWSRDFDTEAFF
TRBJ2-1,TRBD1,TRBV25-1,TGTGCCAGCAGAACAGGGGGCCCCTACAATGAGCAGTTCTTC,CASRTGGPYNEQFF
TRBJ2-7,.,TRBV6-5,TGTGCCAGCAGGGATAGGGGAGGCCTAGCCTACGAGCAGTACTTC,CASRDRGGLAYEQYF
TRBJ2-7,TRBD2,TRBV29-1,TGCAGCGTTGGATTAGCGGGAGCCTACGAGCAGTACTTC,CSVGLAGAYEQYF
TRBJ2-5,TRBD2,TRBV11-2,TGTGCCAGCAGCTTAGACGACGGGAGGTTCGAGACCCAGTACTTC,CASSLDDGRFETQYF
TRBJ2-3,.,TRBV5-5,TGTGCCAGCCCCGGACAGTTGAGAAGAACAGATACGCAGTATTTT,CASPGQLRRTDTQYF